A selection of T cell receptor beta chains follows, all from one sample in a study of beta chain features in type 1 diabetes. The method was immunoSEQ multiplex PCR; TCRdb's version includes in-frame clones alone and lacks a portion of them. The sample shows hundreds of thousands of clones, 7% to 10% of them seen only once. Sequencing used central memory CD4+ T cells from blood. These receptors were collected from a man aged 25-45 years with type 1 diabetes. CDR3s include the opening cysteine and the closing phenylalanine or tryptophan. Fields, in order: D gene, V gene, J gene, clone size, CDR3 DNA, CDR3 protein. The D gene is left open where the match is weak. For some rows the clone size is stated as once, few or many, or as a class when expanded; others skip it.

>NA|TRBV5-1|TRBJ2-6|NA
TGCGCCAGCAGCTTGGGTGTTGACTCTGGGGCCAACGTCCTGACTTTC
CASSLGVDSGANVLTF
>TRBD2|TRBV5-6|TRBJ2-3|few
TGTGCCAGCAGCCAAGGACTAGCGGGGTTGAATACGCAGTATTTT
CASSQGLAGLNTQYF
>NA|TRBV2|TRBJ2-7|few
TGTGCCAGCAGTAAGTCAGACGAGCAGTACTTC
CASSKSDEQYF
>NA|TRBV19|TRBJ2-5|few
TGTGCCAGTAGTGACCCCGGGACCGGGAACCAAGAGACCCAGTACTTC
CASSDPGTGNQETQYF
>TRBD1|TRBV28|TRBJ1-6|many
TGTGCCAGCAGTCTAGTCCAAGGGACAGGGTCGCGATCACCCCTCCACTTT
CASSLVQGTGSRSPLHF
>NA|TRBV27|TRBJ1-2|NA
TGTGCCAGCAGTTTAGACAGTAAATATGGCTACACCTTC
CASSLDSKYGYTF
>NA|TRBV14|TRBJ2-2|many
TGTGCCAGCAGCCAAGGTCAGGGATGGACCGGGGAGCTGTTTTTT
CASSQGQGWTGELFF
>NA|TRBV5-4|TRBJ2-3|NA
TGTGCCAGCAGCCGTGATAGGGGCGGCACAGATACGCAGTATTTT
CASSRDRGGTDTQYF
>NA|TRBV6-6|TRBJ1-1|NA
TGTGCCACCGGGACCCTGGGGGACACTGAAGCTTTCTTT
CATGTLGDTEAFF
>NA|TRBV7-2|TRBJ1-2|few
TGTGCCAGCAGCCTGGGGGGTTCTAACTATGGCTACACCTTC
CASSLGGSNYGYTF
>NA|TRBV30|TRBJ1-1|few
TGTGCCTGGAGTCGGGACAAGGCTTTCTTT
CAWSRDKAFF
>NA|TRBV19|TRBJ2-7|few
TGTGCCTCACGACGGGTCCCTGGGAACGAGCAGTACTTC
CASRRVPGNEQYF
>NA|TRBV4-3|TRBJ1-5|few
TGCGCCAGCAGCCCAGCCGTTAATAGCAATCAGCCCCAGCATTTT
CASSPAVNSNQPQHF
>TRBD1|TRBV7-9|TRBJ2-3|NA
TGTGCCAGCAGCGCCCCGGGACAGGGGGTAATAGATACGCAGTATTTT
CASSAPGQGVIDTQYF
>NA|TRBV28|TRBJ1-2|few
TGTGCCAGCAGTTCGGGAACAGGTCGCAAGTATGGCTACACCTTC
CASSSGTGRKYGYTF